The sample holds one count of the clone carrying this T cell receptor (beta chain). The sample is drawn from a study of radiotherapy plus CTLA-4 blockade in lung cancer. Profiling relied on immunoSEQ multiplex PCR, and the TCRdb table lists in-frame clones only, not all of them. The sample contains about 77,000 clones, approximately 73% of which appear only once. This CDR3 spans 14 amino acids. Germline CDR1 reads MNHEY; CDR2 reads SMNVEV (reference sequence). V gave up 5 bases and J gave up 0 bases, with 10 bases separating them. The clonotype was recovered from a human donor with non-small cell lung cancer whose response to radiotherapy plus ipilimumab could not be evaluated. The chain recombines TRBV27 with TRBJ1-1; D uncertain. Sequencing used peripheral blood, obtained from a patient treated with radiotherapy plus ipilimumab. The CDR3 sequence is CASSDTWLNTEAFF. DNA of the CDR3: TGTGCCAGCAGTGATACCTGGCTGAACACTGAAGCTTTCTTT.